Detailed here is one T cell receptor (beta chain). V was clipped by 2 bases and J by 12 bases; unmatched bases: 9. The germline V gene has CDR1 SGHTA and CDR2 FQGNSA. The CDR3 spans 13 residues. This sample was included in a study of T cell responses to AZD1222 COVID-19 vaccine. Method: immunoSEQ multiplex PCR; TCRdb's copy keeps in-frame clones and lacks some. The table records some 190,000 clones, about 92% of them present only once. The V and J genes are TRBV7-2 and TRBJ1-1; 7 bases line up with TRBD1. This clonotype originated in an adult in good health. The sequencing here drew on peripheral blood, taken on day 0 of AZD1222 vaccination. CDR3 in DNA: TGTGCCAGCAGCTTACACAGGGGCCTTCAGACTTTCTTT. It translates to CASSLHRGLQTFF.